One sample yielded the 30 T cell receptor beta chains listed below, sequenced in a study of human T cells and chemical hapten exposure (dated by TCRdb to about 2021). According to the study, the label for this sample's time point signals: patch test 1, 2 weeks after DPC sensitization. What this sample's treatment or condition label stands for: therapeutic diphenylcyclopropenone sensitization with weekly scalp DPC. The receptor library was made with RACE. Sequencing instrument: NextSeq 500. The public reads were run again by TCRdb, first through fastp at Q25 and then through MiXCR, and only productive beta chains were kept. Every distinct CDR3 protein forms one entry, paired with its most common genes and DNA. Within this sample are about 120,000 distinct CDR3 sequences, with approximately 15% of them counted one time only. The ten largest clonotypes hold around 0.99% of the sample. The starting material was whole blood, obtained in connection with sensitization to the hapten diphenylcyclopropenone (DPC). The source of these receptors is a man aged 18-30 years with alopecia areata. Some clones in this sample may be carry-over from other donors' samples.

This clonotype was counted a few times. The chain carries TRBV5-1 and TRBJ1-2; maybe TRBD1 (6 bases). This CDR3 comprises 14 residues. CDR1 SGHRS and CDR2 YFSETQ come from the germline V gene. Trimming removed 1 base from V and 8 bases from J, with 15 bases in between. The CDR3 reads CASSLTGTQSGYTF. The CDR3 DNA reads as TGCGCCAGCAGCTTGACCGGGACACAGAGCGGCTACACCTTC.

This clonotype was observed a few times. This chain connects TRBV25-1 to TRBJ1-6; 7 bases are a match to TRBD1. Trimming took 4 bases from V and 6 from J; bases not matched to a gene: 6. Germline V CDR1 and CDR2: MGHDK, SYGVNS. The CDR3 consists of 15 residues. The CDR3 coding sequence is TGTGCCAGCAGTGGGGGGACAGCACCTAATTCACCCCTCCACTTT. Its protein product is CASSGGTAPNSPLHF.

This sequence joins TRBV2 and TRBJ1-2; the D is unclear. Trimming removed 6 bases at V and 2 bases at J, with 10 bases between. The V gene's germline CDR1 is SNHLY and CDR2 FYNNEI. This CDR3 spans 13 amino acids. CDR3 bases: TGTGCCAGCAGCGCGCAACCCAACTATGGCTACACCTTC. Its protein product is CASSAQPNYGYTF.

This clonotype has just a few counts. This chain joins TRBV3-1 and TRBJ2-3; 12 nucleotides match TRBD2. J was trimmed by 4 bases and V by 1 base; bases with no gene match: 9. This CDR3 spans 18 amino acids. CDR1 is LGHDT, CDR2 YNNKEL, per germline (reference sequence). The CDR3: CASSQASGGGWGSDTQYF. CDR3 sequence (DNA): TGTGCCAGCAGCCAAGCTAGCGGGGGGGGCTGGGGCTCAGATACGCAGTATTTT.

This clonotype turned up a few times. The chain links TRBV11-2 to TRBJ1-1, with 10 bases matching TRBD1. Germline V lookup: CDR1 SGHAT, CDR2 FQNNGV. This CDR3 comprises 14 residues. V trimming: 5 bases; J trimming: 8 bases; junction bases outside the gene matches: 8. The CDR3 here is CASSKDRGRGEAFF. The CDR3 DNA reads TGTGCCAGCAGCAAAGACAGGGGGCGCGGAGAAGCTTTCTTT.

The chain is built from TRBV5-4 and TRBJ2-5; D uncertain. Germline V lookup: CDR1 SGHNT, CDR2 YYREEE (reference sequence). This CDR3 spans 15 amino acids. Deletions cut 2 bases from V and 5 bases from J, with 16 bases between. The CDR3 reads CASSLRALQAETQYF. In nucleotides, the CDR3 is TGTGCCAGCAGCTTACGGGCTTTGCAGGCGGAGACCCAGTACTTC.

This clonotype came up many times. The V and J genes are TRBV18 and TRBJ2-1; a possible D gene is TRBD1 (6 bases). Trimming stripped 3 bases from V and 0 bases from J, with 15 bases between. The CDR3 totals 17 residues. CDR1 KGHSH and CDR2 LQKENI come from the germline V gene. CDR3 sequence reads: CASSPPTGQISYNEQFF. The DNA of the CDR3 is TGTGCCAGCTCACCGCCAACCGGACAGATCTCCTACAATGAGCAGTTCTTC. Full variable domain (remainder filled in from reference TRBV18 and TRBJ2-1): NAGVMQNPRHLVRRRGQEARLRCSPMKGHSHVYWYRQLPEEGLKFMVYLQKENIIDESGMPKERFSAEFPKEGPSILRIQQVVRGDSAAYFCASSPPTGQISYNEQFFGPGTRLTVL.

This rearrangement joins TRBV6-5 to TRBJ2-2; D might be TRBD1 (6 bases). Germline CDR1 and CDR2: MNHEY and SVGAGI. V lost 6 bases and J lost 1, with 12 bases in between. The CDR3 consists of 15 residues. CDR3 coding DNA: TGTGCCAGCAGGAGGGACAACCTGAACACCGGGGAGCTGTTTTTT. Protein sequence: CASRRDNLNTGELFF.

This clonotype was recorded a few times. The rearrangement uses TRBV4-3 and TRBJ2-5, with TRBD2 matching over 7 bases. CDR3 size: 17 residues. With 2 bases clipped from V and 0 bases from J, the junction kept 9 bases outside the gene matches. Germline CDR1 is LGHNA and CDR2 is YSLEER. The CDR3 sequence: CASSQNLLRGNQETQYF. CDR3 nucleotides: TGCGCCAGCAGCCAAAACCTCTTGCGGGGGAACCAAGAGACCCAGTACTTC.

The chain has TRBV3-2 and TRBJ1-1; the table gives TRBD1 as D, unverified against the DNA. TRBV3-2 is labeled a pseudogene. The CDR3 loop spans 15 amino acids. The CDR3 sequence: CASSQGQGLNTEAFF. DNA for the CDR3: TGTGCCAGCAGCCAAGGGCAGGGGCTGAACACTGAAGCTTTCTTT.

This chain connects TRBV7-2 to TRBJ2-1, with 9 bases aligning to TRBD2. Trimming cost V 5 bases and J 5 bases; bases outside gene matches: 7. CDR1 SGHTA and CDR2 FQGNSA come from the germline V gene. The CDR3 runs 15 residues. The CDR3 nucleotides are TGTGCCAGCAGCATCGGACTAGCGACCGACAATGAGCAGTTCTTC. Amino acids: CASSIGLATDNEQFF.

Only a few counts were recorded for this clonotype. This sequence joins TRBV6-2 or TRBV6-3 and TRBJ2-1; 8 bases map to TRBD1. Germline V CDR1 and CDR2: MNHEY, SVGEGT. J gave up 8 bases and V 5 bases, and 5 bases lay outside the gene matches. This CDR3 is 13 amino acids long. CDR3 DNA sequence: TGTGCCAGCAGTCGACAGGGGAAGTATGAGCAGTTCTTC. Amino acid sequence: CASSRQGKYEQFF.

This clonotype was seen a few times. This chain links TRBV19 with TRBJ1-5; D is unresolved. The CDR3 is made up of 13 amino acids. Trimming pared 4 bases from V and 5 bases from J, leaving 9 bases between. The germline V gene encodes CDR1 LNHDA and CDR2 SQIVND (reference sequence). The CDR3 loop reads CASSKLLHQPQHF. The CDR3 DNA follows: TGTGCCAGTAGTAAACTCTTGCATCAGCCCCAGCATTTT.

This clonotype was observed a handful of times. The chain links TRBV2 to TRBJ2-5, with TRBD2 matching 9 bases. Germline trimming cut 0 bases from V and 4 bases from J; bases unmatched to any gene: 3. Germline V gives CDR1 SNHLY, CDR2 FYNNEI. The CDR3 extends over 15 amino acids. This CDR3 is CASSEAQTSGETQYF. CDR3 sequence (DNA): TGTGCCAGCAGTGAAGCCCAGACTAGCGGAGAGACCCAGTACTTC. Filled out from reference TRBV2 and TRBJ2-5, the complete variable domain reads EPEVTQTPSHQVTQMGQEVILRCVPISNHLYFYWYRQILGQKVEFLVSFYNNEISEKSEIFDDQFSVERPDGSNFTLKIRSTKLEDSAMYFCASSEAQTSGETQYFGPGTRLLVL.

This sequence joins TRBV28 and TRBJ2-1, with TRBD2 as a possible D gene (7 bases). The CDR3 covers 17 residues. Germline-derived CDR1 and CDR2 are MDHEN and SYDVKM. Trimming took off 7 bases at V and 0 bases at J, with 19 bases between the two ends. The CDR3 DNA is TGTGCCAGCACCTCAAGGAGGGGGGGCCTCTCCTACAATGAGCAGTTCTTC. It translates to CASTSRRGGLSYNEQFF.

This chain joins TRBV20-1 and TRBJ2-3; D is undetermined. The germline gives CDR1 DFQATT, CDR2 SNEGSKA (reference sequence). With 1 base removed from V and 0 bases from J, the gap between germline ends came to 17 bases. The CDR3 loop spans 17 amino acids. This CDR3 reads CSARGLSAATSTDTQYF. CDR3 coding DNA: TGCAGTGCTAGAGGTCTGTCGGCAGCCACTAGCACAGATACGCAGTATTTT.

The chain employs TRBV6-5 and TRBJ1-6; D might be TRBD1 (5 bases). V lost 0 bases and J lost 1, with 19 bases in between. The CDR3 covers 20 residues. Looked up from germline, CDR1 is MNHEY and CDR2 is SVGAGI. DNA for the CDR3: TGTGCCAGCAGTTACTCCTCCCCATCGGGGGTGGTATCCTATAATTCACCCCTCCACTTT. Residues: CASSYSSPSGVVSYNSPLHF.

The chain employs TRBV2 and TRBJ1-2, with D hard to call. The V end lost 8 bases, the J end lost 2 bases, and 15 bases lay between the germline ends. This CDR3 spans 14 amino acids. CDR1 and CDR2 (germline): SNHLY, FYNNEI. CDR3 sequence: CASRRRYLNYGYTF. CDR3 DNA sequence: TGTGCCAGCCGGAGACGGTACCTAAACTATGGCTACACCTTC. Full variable domain (rest looked up from reference TRBV2 and TRBJ1-2): EPEVTQTPSHQVTQMGQEVILRCVPISNHLYFYWYRQILGQKVEFLVSFYNNEISEKSEIFDDQFSVERPDGSNFTLKIRSTKLEDSAMYFCASRRRYLNYGYTFGSGTRLTVV.

This clonotype showed up just a few times. The V gene is TRBV24-1, the J gene TRBJ2-5; D perhaps matches TRBD2 (9 bases). CDR3 size: 20 residues. The V gene's germline CDR1 is KGHDR and CDR2 SFDVKD. Trimming shortened V by 1 base and J by 5 bases, and 28 bases separated the two germline ends. Here the CDR3 reads CATSDFRGTGRIGLAETQYF. The CDR3 region has the DNA TGTGCCACCAGTGATTTTAGGGGGACAGGAAGGATCGGACTAGCGGAGACCCAGTACTTC.

This clonotype was detected only a few times. The chain is built from TRBV11-2 and TRBJ1-1, with D unresolved. Germline loops: CDR1 SGHAT, CDR2 FQNNGV. V was trimmed by 2 bases and J by 3 bases, leaving 10 bases between them. CDR3 length: 14 residues. The CDR3, as DNA: TGTGCCAGCAGCTTACAGGAAGGATACACTGAAGCTTTCTTT. Residues: CASSLQEGYTEAFF.

This clonotype was seen a handful of times. In nucleotides, the CDR3 is TGTGCCAGCAGTCCGCGGTTAGCGGGGGGACAAGAGACCCAGTACTTC. Encoded protein: CASSPRLAGGQETQYF. The chain employs TRBV7-9 and TRBJ2-5, with 10 bases identical to TRBD2. Germline V gene sequence: CDR1 SEHNR, CDR2 FQNEAQ (reference sequence). CDR3 length: 16 amino acids. Trimming removed 6 bases from V and 2 bases from J; junction bases left unmatched: 9.

This clonotype was counted a few times. The V and J genes are TRBV11-2 and TRBJ1-2, with D tentatively TRBD1 (5 bases). Germline V gene lookup returns CDR1 SGHAT and CDR2 FQNNGV. This CDR3 comprises 13 residues. V was cut by 2 bases and J by 6 bases, with 10 bases left in between. This chain's CDR3 is CASSLWDQHGYTF. Written as DNA, the CDR3 is TGTGCCAGCAGCTTATGGGACCAGCATGGCTACACCTTC.

This clonotype was picked up a small number of times. The V and J genes are TRBV20-1 and TRBJ2-7, with no clear D. The CDR3 spans 13 residues. Trimming cost V 2 bases and J 1 base, with 9 bases left between them. Looked up from germline, CDR1 is DFQATT and CDR2 is SNEGSKA (reference sequence). The CDR3: CSARFPSSYEQYF. Written as DNA, the CDR3 is TGCAGTGCTAGATTCCCGTCGTCCTACGAGCAGTACTTC.

The J gene is TRBJ2-3, the V gene TRBV7-2; TRBD2 matches 11 bases. Germline trimming cut 2 bases from V and 7 bases from J; bases unmatched to any gene: 2. The CDR3 has 14 residues. CDR1 and CDR2 (germline): SGHTA, FQGNSA. The chain's CDR3 is CASSLTSGGYTQYF. The CDR3 DNA is TGTGCCAGCAGCTTAACTAGCGGGGGATATACGCAGTATTTT.

A few counts support this clonotype. The V gene is TRBV4-3, the J gene TRBJ2-2, with TRBD1 matching 7 bases. CDR3 length equals 15 residues. In germline, CDR1 is LGHNA, CDR2 YSLEER. After removal of 1 base from V and 4 bases from J, the junction contained 3 bases not matched to a gene. In DNA, the CDR3 is TGCGCCAGCAGCCAAGCGGGACAGCCCACCGGGGAGCTGTTTTTT. Its protein is CASSQAGQPTGELFF.

This clonotype has just a few counts. The rearrangement joins TRBV20-1 to TRBJ2-5; TRBD1 agrees at 11 bases. There are 14 residues in the CDR3. The J segment lost 5 bases and the V segment lost 2 bases, leaving 4 bases of the junction unmatched. The germline CDR1 and CDR2 sequences are DFQATT and SNEGSKA (reference sequence). The CDR3 DNA reads TGCAGTGCTAGACCCGGGACAGGGGGGGAGACCCAGTACTTC. Translated: CSARPGTGGETQYF.

This clonotype was observed many times. This chain links TRBV20-1 with TRBJ1-5; 8 positions agree with TRBD1. J was trimmed by 1 base and V by 5 bases; bases with no gene match: 4. Germline V lookup: CDR1 DFQATT, CDR2 SNEGSKA (reference sequence). The CDR3 sequence is 14 residues long. CDR3 bases: TGCAGTGCTCCGACAGGGGTGAGCAATCAGCCCCAGCATTTT. This gives the protein CSAPTGVSNQPQHF.

This chain joins TRBV6-5 and TRBJ2-7; 8 bases are a match to TRBD1. Germline trimming cut 0 bases from V and 5 bases from J; bases unmatched to any gene: 9. Germline loops: CDR1 MNHEY, CDR2 SVGAGI. The CDR3 is 16 amino acids. The CDR3 DNA follows: TGTGCCAGCAGTTACTCGAGGGGGAGACAGGGGAACGAGCAGTACTTC. Translation: CASSYSRGRQGNEQYF.

This chain uses TRBV29-1 with TRBJ2-7; no clear D. Trimming took 4 bases from V and 6 from J, leaving 7 bases between them. The CDR3 covers 10 residues. Germline assignment: CDR1 SQVTM and CDR2 ANQGSEA. The CDR3 here is CSVAHGEQYF. In DNA, the CDR3 is TGCAGCGTTGCCCACGGCGAGCAGTACTTC.

This clonotype occurred a few times. The V call is TRBV6-5, the J call TRBJ1-1; D is perhaps TRBD1 (6 bases). V was clipped by 6 bases and J by 4 bases, with 18 bases between them. The CDR3 length is 15 residues. Germline V lookup: CDR1 MNHEY, CDR2 SVGAGI. CDR3 nucleotide sequence: TGTGCCAGCAGCCAGTTCACAGGGATGAGCACTGAAGCTTTCTTT. This encodes CASSQFTGMSTEAFF.